This paragraph covers one T cell receptor beta chain sequence. What it recognizes is unknown. Germline V CDR1 and CDR2: DFQATT, SNEGSKA (reference sequence). This CDR3 contains 13 residues. This sample stems from a study of blood T cells in healthy people across ages. The study's findings and limits: There were more naive CD4+ cells and higher diversity in long-lived donors than in aged donors.

The use of a sample-barcoded 5' primer and a J-beta primer mix characterized a second PCR of about 6 to 11 cycles. Each CDR3 protein is one row after TCRdb ran MiXCR on the 5' RACE reads. This sample has about 830,000 distinct CDR3 sequences, with 62% found just once. The material sequenced was blood. J is TRBJ2-1 and V is TRBV20-1; D is perhaps TRBD1 (6 bases). The J call may be faulty, since TRBJ2-7 better matches the DNA end. The TCR comes from a man aged 30 to 39 in good health. CDR3 coding DNA: TGCAGTGCTAGGACTGGGGGCGTCGACGAGCAGTACTTC. It encodes CSARTGGVDEQYF.